The clone carrying this T cell receptor (beta chain) has more than one count but fewer than ten. The sample comes from a study of graft-versus-host responses after intestinal transplantation. The overall study: Each recipient received a multivisceral, liver-intestinal, or isolated intestinal graft. Tacrolimus plus steroids were given to all recipients for about 3 years, preceded by anti-thymocyte globulin induction.

The CDR3 has 15 amino acids. Trimming at V came to 3 bases and at J to 3 bases, leaving 8 bases not matched to a gene. Germline CDR1 MGHRA, CDR2 YSYEKL. Plating of around 200,000 CFSE-labeled responder cells was done together with around 200,000 irradiated, violet-dye-labeled stimulator cells. Sorted cells were CFSE-low CD3+CD4+ or CD3+CD8+ proliferating responders. Repertoires were generated with immunoSEQ multiplex PCR, while TCRdb's copy carries only in-frame clones and drops some. Counted here are about 9,700 clones, about 35% occurring once; the ten biggest clones make up less than 15%. This specimen was alloreactive CD8+ T cells from a mixed lymphocyte reaction culture, taken before intestinal transplant. The subset: CFSE-low proliferating T cells sorted from approximately 6-day pre-transplant mixed lymphocyte reaction (GvH or HvG direction). The clonotype was recovered from a human patient who received an intestinal transplant. The chain has TRBV4-1 and TRBJ2-7; 7 positions agree with TRBD1. CDR3 DNA: TGCGCCAGCAGCCATCGGACAGGCGTCGTCTACGAGCAGTACTTC. This gives the protein CASSHRTGVVYEQYF.